These 7 T cell receptor beta chains came from one sample sequenced in a study of blood T cell repertoires in COVID-19. Sequencing used immunoSEQ multiplex PCR; TCRdb keeps in-frame clones, though not all of them. The repertoire consists of about 70,000 clones, with around 86% occurring once and the leading ten covering around 12%. Sequenced input: peripheral blood. These receptors were obtained from a human donor in a cohort sampled during active COVID-19.

The chain has TRBV6-1 and TRBJ2-5; 9 nucleotides agree with TRBD1. The V gene end was trimmed by 3 bases and the J gene end by 4 bases; junction bases not matched to a gene: 3. Germline CDR1 reads MNHNS; CDR2 reads SASEGT. The CDR3 is 14 residues long. CDR3 protein: CASSDNRGRETQYF. The CDR3 nucleotides are TGTGCCAGCAGTGACAACAGGGGGCGAGAGACCCAGTACTTC.

The rearrangement links TRBV11-1 to TRBJ1-1; D is perhaps TRBD1 (6 bases). Trimming shortened V by 7 bases and J by 0 bases, and 9 bases separated the two germline ends. The germline V gene encodes CDR1 SGHAT and CDR2 FQDESV (reference sequence). The CDR3 is 13 amino acids. The CDR3 sequence: CASNRAVNTEAFF. Here the CDR3 DNA reads TGTGCCAGCAACAGGGCAGTGAACACTGAAGCTTTCTTT.

V usage is TRBV4-3 and J usage is TRBJ1-5; D remains ambiguous. Germline CDR1 is LGHNA and CDR2 is YSLEER. The length of the CDR3 is 13 residues. Trimming removed 0 bases at V and 11 bases at J, with 11 bases between. Here the CDR3 DNA reads TGCGCCAGCAGCCAAGATTGGGCAGGATCCCAGCATTTT. It translates to CASSQDWAGSQHF.

This CDR3 reads CASNIGSGGGKTQYF. In DNA, the CDR3 is TGTGCCAGCAACATTGGCAGCGGGGGAGGGAAGACCCAGTACTTC. The genes are TRBV2 and TRBJ2-5; 8 nucleotides match TRBD2. The CDR3 has 15 residues. Germline assignment: CDR1 SNHLY and CDR2 FYNNEI. Trimming removed 7 bases from V and 6 bases from J; junction bases left unmatched: 13.

The rearrangement links TRBV5-1 to TRBJ2-7; the D is unclear. Trimming removed 4 bases from V and 0 bases from J, with 11 bases in between. Germline V gene lookup returns CDR1 SGHRS and CDR2 YFSETQ. CDR3 length: 14 amino acids. In DNA form, the CDR3 reads TGCGCCAGCAGCCCCGTGCCGGGCTCCTACGAGCAGTACTTC. Translated: CASSPVPGSYEQYF.

V and J are TRBV28 and TRBJ1-1, with D possibly matching TRBD1 (5 bases). Germline V gives CDR1 MDHEN, CDR2 SYDVKM. V lost 4 bases and J lost 1, with 10 bases in between. This CDR3 region has 14 residues. The CDR3 here is CASSSPQANTEAFF. CDR3 sequence (DNA): TGTGCCAGCAGTTCACCACAGGCGAACACTGAAGCTTTCTTT.

The rearrangement joins TRBV3-1 (or the pseudogene TRBV3-2) to TRBJ2-1, with a possible D match to TRBD2 (6 bases). Trimming left V 7 bases short and J 7 bases short, with 20 bases between. Germline CDR1 reads LGHDT; CDR2 reads YNNKEL (reference sequence). There are 15 residues in the CDR3. CDR3 in DNA: TGTGCCAGCACACCCGGGACTGGCGGGGTGAATGAGCAGTTCTTC. Residues: CASTPGTGGVNEQFF.